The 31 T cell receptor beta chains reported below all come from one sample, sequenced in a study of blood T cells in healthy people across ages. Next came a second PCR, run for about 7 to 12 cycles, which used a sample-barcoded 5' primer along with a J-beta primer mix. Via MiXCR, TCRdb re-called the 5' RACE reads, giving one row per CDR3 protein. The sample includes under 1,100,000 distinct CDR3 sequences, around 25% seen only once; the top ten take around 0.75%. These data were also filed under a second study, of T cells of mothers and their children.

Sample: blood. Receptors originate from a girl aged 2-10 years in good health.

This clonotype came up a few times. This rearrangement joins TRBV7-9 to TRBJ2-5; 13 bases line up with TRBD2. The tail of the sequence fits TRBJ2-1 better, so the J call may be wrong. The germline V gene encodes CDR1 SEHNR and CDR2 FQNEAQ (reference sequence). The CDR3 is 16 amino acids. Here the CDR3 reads CASSYGLAGANNEQFF. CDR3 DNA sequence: TGTGCCAGCAGCTACGGACTAGCGGGAGCAAACAATGAGCAGTTCTTC.

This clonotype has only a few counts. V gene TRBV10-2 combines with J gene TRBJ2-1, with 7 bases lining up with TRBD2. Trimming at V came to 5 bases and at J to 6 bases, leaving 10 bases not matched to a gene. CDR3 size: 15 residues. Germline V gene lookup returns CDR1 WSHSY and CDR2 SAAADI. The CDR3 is CASSFRGSKSNEQFF. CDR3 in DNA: TGCGCCAGCAGTTTCCGCGGGAGTAAAAGCAATGAGCAGTTCTTC.

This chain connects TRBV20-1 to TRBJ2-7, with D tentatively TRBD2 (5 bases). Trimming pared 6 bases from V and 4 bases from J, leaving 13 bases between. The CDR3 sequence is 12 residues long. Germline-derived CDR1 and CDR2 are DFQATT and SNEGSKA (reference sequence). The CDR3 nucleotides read TGCAGTGCGTCGACACGGGGATACGAGCAGTACTTC. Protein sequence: CSASTRGYEQYF.

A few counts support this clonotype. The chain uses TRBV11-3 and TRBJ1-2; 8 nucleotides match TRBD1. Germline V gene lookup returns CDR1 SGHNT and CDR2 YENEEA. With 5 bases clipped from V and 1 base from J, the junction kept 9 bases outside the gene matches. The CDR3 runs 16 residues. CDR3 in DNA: TGTGCCAGCAGCCGAGAGGAGGACAGGGATAACTATGGCTACACCTTC. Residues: CASSREEDRDNYGYTF.

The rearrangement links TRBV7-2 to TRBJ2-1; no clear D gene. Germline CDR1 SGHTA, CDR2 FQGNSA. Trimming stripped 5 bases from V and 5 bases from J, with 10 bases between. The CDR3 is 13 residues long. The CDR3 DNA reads TGTGCCAGCAGCCCACAAGGGCACAATGAGCAGTTCTTC. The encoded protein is CASSPQGHNEQFF.

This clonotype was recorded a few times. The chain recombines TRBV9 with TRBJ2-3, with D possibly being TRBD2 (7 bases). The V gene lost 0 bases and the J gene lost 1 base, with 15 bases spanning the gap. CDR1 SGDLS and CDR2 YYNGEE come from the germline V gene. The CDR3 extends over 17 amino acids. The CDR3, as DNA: TGTGCCAGCAGCGTAGTTTCGGCGGGGGCTGGCACAGATACGCAGTATTTT. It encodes CASSVVSAGAGTDTQYF.

The CDR3: CASSLLPRQGGYEQYF. The CDR3 DNA reads TGTGCCAGCAGTTTATTGCCCCGACAGGGTGGCTACGAGCAGTACTTC. This sequence joins TRBV28 and TRBJ2-7; 7 bases are a match to TRBD1. J gave up 3 bases and V 1 base, and 9 bases lay outside the gene matches. This CDR3 is built from 16 residues. Germline lookup yields CDR1 MDHEN and CDR2 SYDVKM.

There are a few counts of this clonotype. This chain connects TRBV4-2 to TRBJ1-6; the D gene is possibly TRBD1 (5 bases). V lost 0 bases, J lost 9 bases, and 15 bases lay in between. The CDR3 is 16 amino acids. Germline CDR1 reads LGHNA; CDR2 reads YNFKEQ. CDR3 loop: CASSQEQGAFTSPLHF. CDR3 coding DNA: TGTGCCAGCAGCCAAGAACAAGGGGCGTTTACTTCACCCCTCCACTTT.

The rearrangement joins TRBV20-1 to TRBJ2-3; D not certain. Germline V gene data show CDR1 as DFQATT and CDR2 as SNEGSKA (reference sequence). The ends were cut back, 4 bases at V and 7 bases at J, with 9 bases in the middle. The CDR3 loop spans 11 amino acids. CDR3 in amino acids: CSATDRNTQYF. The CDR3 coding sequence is TGCAGTGCTACCGACCGAAATACGCAGTATTTT.

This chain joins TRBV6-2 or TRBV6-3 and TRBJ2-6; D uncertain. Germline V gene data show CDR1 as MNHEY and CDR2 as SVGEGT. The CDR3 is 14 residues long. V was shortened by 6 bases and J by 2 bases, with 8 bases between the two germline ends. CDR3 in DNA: TGTGCCAGCAGGCTTCTTCCTGGGGCCAACGTCCTGACTTTC. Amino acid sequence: CASRLLPGANVLTF.

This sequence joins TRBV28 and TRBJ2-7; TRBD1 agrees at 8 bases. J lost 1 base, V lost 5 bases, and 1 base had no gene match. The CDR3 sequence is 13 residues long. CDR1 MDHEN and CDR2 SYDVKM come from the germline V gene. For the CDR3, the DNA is TGTGCCAGCAGTCACAGGGGGTCCTACGAGCAGTACTTC. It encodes CASSHRGSYEQYF.

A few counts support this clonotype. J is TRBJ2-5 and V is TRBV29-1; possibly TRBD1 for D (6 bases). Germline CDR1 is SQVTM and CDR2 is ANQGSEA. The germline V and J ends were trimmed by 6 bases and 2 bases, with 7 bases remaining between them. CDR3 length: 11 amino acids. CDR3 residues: CSVQGQETQYF. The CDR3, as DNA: TGCAGCGTACAGGGTCAAGAGACCCAGTACTTC.

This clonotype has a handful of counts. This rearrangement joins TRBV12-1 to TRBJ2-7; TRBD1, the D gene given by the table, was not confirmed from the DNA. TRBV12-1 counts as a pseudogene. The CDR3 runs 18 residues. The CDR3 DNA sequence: TGTGCCAGCAGCTTTGTGTGCGGGACAGGGTCAAATTGCTACGAGCAGTACTTC. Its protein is CASSFVCGTGSNCYEQYF.

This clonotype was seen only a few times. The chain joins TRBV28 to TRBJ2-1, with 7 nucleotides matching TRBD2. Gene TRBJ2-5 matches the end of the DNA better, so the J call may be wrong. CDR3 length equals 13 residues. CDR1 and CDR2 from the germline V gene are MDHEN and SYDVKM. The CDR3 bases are TGTGCCGAGGCGGGAGTGGGGCAAGAGACCCAGTACTTC. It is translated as CAEAGVGQETQYF.

The CDR3: CASSSPGGASDTQYF. CDR3 DNA sequence: TGTGCCAGCAGTTCGCCAGGGGGCGCGTCTGATACGCAGTATTTT. The chain joins TRBV27 to TRBJ2-3, with 8 bases matching TRBD1. CDR3 length: 15 residues. V was pared by 4 bases and J by 6 bases, with 9 bases of the junction left unmatched. Germline lookup yields CDR1 MNHEY and CDR2 SMNVEV (reference sequence).

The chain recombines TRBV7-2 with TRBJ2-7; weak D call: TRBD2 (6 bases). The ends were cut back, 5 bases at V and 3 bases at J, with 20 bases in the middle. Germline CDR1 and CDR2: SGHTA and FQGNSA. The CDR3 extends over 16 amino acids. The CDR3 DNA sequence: TGTGCCAGCAGCCTCCCCCCTGGCGGGACGCGCTACGAGCAGTACTTC. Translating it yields CASSLPPGGTRYEQYF.

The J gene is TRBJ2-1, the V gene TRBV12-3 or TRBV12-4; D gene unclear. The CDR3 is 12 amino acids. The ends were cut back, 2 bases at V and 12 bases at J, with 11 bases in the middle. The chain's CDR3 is CASSLNSRTQFF. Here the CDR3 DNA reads TGTGCCAGCAGTTTAAACAGCCGAACGCAGTTCTTC.

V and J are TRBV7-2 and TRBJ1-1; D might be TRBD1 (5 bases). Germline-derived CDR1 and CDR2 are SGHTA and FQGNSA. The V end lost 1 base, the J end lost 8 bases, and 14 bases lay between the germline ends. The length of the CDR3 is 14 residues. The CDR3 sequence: CASSLVRARGEAFF. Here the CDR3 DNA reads TGTGCCAGCAGCTTAGTACGGGCCCGGGGGGAAGCTTTCTTT.

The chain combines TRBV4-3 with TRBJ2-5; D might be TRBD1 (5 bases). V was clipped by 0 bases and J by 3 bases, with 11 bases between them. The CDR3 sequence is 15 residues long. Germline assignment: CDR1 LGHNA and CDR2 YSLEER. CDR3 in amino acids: CASSQDLVREETQYF. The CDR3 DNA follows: TGCGCCAGCAGCCAAGATCTTGTCAGGGAAGAGACCCAGTACTTC.

The CDR3 loop is CASSLISGALEAFF. For the CDR3, the DNA is TGTGCCAGCAGCTTAATTTCTGGGGCGCTTGAAGCTTTCTTT. The V and J genes are TRBV7-6 and TRBJ1-1, with D maybe TRBD1 (5 bases). This CDR3 has 14 amino acids. The germline V gene encodes CDR1 SGHVS and CDR2 FNYEAQ. The ends were cut back, 2 bases at V and 7 bases at J, with 14 bases in the middle.

CDR3 DNA sequence: TGTGCCAGCAGTCACCTTCCTATAAGGGGGACGGGGAGTTATGGCTACACCTTC. Protein sequence: CASSHLPIRGTGSYGYTF. V gene TRBV27 combines with J gene TRBJ1-2; D perhaps matches TRBD1 (6 bases). Trimming removed 5 bases at V and 5 bases at J, with 27 bases between. Germline CDR1 MNHEY, CDR2 SMNVEV (reference sequence). CDR3 length: 18 residues.

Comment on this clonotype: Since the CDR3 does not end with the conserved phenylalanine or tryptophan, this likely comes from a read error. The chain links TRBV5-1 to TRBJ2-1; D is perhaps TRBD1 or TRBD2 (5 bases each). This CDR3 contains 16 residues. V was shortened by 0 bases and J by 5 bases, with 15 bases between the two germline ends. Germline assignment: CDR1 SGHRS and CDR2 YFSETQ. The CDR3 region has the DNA TGCGCCAGCAGCTTGGAGGGGACCATTGCTCACAATGAGCAGTTCATC. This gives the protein CASSLEGTIAHNEQFI.

The CDR3 loop reads CASSQVRGGGLYEQYF. DNA for the CDR3: TGCGCCAGCAGCCAAGTTAGGGGAGGGGGCCTCTACGAGCAGTACTTC. V is TRBV4-3 and J is TRBJ2-5; D is perhaps TRBD1 or TRBD2 (7 bases each). The DNA end lines up better with TRBJ2-7; the J call may be wrong. From germline, CDR1 is LGHNA and CDR2 YSLEER. This CDR3 contains 16 residues.

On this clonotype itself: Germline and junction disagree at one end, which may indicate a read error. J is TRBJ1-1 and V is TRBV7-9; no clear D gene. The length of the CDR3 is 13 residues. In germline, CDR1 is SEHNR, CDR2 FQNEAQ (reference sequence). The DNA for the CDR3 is TGTGCCAGCAGCCCCCGGGTGAACACTGAAGCTTCCTTT. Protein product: CASSPRVNTEASF.

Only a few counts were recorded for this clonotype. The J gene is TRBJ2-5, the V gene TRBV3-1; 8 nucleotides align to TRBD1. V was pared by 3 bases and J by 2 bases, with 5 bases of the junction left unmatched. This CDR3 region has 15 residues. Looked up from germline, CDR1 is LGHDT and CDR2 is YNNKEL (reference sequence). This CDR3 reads CASSQGTGDQETQYF. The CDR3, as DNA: TGTGCCAGCAGCCAGGGGACAGGCGATCAAGAGACCCAGTACTTC.

The CDR3 reads CASSPPLSGLNNEQFF. The CDR3 DNA follows: TGTGCCAGCAGCCCCCCCCTAAGCGGGCTTAACAATGAGCAGTTCTTC. The chain carries TRBV9 and TRBJ2-1; maybe TRBD2 (6 bases). Germline V CDR1 and CDR2: SGDLS, YYNGEE. V lost 4 bases and J lost 5, with 19 bases in between. The CDR3 extends over 16 amino acids. Supplemented by reference TRBV9 and TRBJ2-1, the full variable domain reads DSGVTQTPKHLITATGQRVTLRCSPRSGDLSVYWYQQSLDQGLQFLIQYYNGEERAKGNILERFSAQQFPDLHSELNLSSLELGDSALYFCASSPPLSGLNNEQFFGPGTRLTVL.

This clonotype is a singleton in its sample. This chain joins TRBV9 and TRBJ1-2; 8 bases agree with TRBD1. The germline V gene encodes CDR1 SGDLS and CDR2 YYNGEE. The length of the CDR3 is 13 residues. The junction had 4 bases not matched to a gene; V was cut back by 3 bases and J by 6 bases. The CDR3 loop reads CASSGQGIHGYTF. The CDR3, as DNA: TGTGCCAGCAGCGGACAGGGGATTCATGGCTACACCTTC.

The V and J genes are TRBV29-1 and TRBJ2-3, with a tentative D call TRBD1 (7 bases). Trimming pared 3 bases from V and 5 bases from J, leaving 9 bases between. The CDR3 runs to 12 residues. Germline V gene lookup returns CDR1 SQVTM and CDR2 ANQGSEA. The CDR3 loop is CSVDRGVDTQYF. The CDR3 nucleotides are TGCAGCGTTGACAGGGGGGTAGATACGCAGTATTTT.

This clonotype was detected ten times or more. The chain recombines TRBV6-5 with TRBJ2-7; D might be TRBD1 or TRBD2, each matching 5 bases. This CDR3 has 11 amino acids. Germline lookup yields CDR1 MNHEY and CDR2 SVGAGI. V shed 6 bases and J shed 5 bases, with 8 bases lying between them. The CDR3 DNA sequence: TGTGCCAGCAGGAGGGGAGACGAGCAGTACTTC. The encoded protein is CASRRGDEQYF.

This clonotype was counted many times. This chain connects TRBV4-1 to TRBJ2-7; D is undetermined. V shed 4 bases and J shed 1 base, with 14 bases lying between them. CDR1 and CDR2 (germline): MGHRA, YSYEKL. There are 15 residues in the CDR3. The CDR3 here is CASSPPNDGSYEQYF. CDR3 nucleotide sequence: TGCGCCAGCAGCCCGCCCAACGATGGATCCTACGAGCAGTACTTC.

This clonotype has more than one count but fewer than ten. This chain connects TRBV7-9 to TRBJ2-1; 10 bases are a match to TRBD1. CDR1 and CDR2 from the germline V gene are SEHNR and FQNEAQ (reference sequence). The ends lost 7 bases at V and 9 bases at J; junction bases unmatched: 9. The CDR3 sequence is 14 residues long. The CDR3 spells CASNWTGGGGEQFF. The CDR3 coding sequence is TGTGCCAGCAACTGGACAGGGGGGGGAGGTGAGCAGTTCTTC.